This T cell receptor (beta chain) was identified during a study of blood T cell repertoires in COVID-19 (dated by TCRdb to about 2020). Turning to the overall study: The collaborator samples originated in the United States, Italy and Spain and spanned the acute and convalescent phases of COVID-19. Sample metadata almost always included a de-identified subject ID, COVID-19 status, age in years and sex. The material from the prospective study consisted of cDNA or gDNA derived from T cells, B-cell-depleted T cells, or PBMCs. Where available, HLA class I and class II types were taken from metadata supplied by the sample provider and were not determined by assay-based typing. Samples were obtained from the ongoing ImmuneRACE study (first 160 participants) and from 950 to 1,500 subjects provided by 6 global collaborators. Subjects who had been exposed to COVID-19, were actively infected with it, or had recovered from it provided the deeply sampled blood TCRbeta repertoires that made up the dataset. The repertoires were made available in a free public database intended to serve as a resource for research on the immune response to SARS-CoV-2.

The study at large found these results: Clinical and demographic metadata were provided uncurated, with the amount varying by source and participant.

V and J are trimmed by 2 bases and 9 bases, and the gene matches miss 11 bases of the junction. CDR1 MNHEY and CDR2 SVGEGT were looked up in the germline V gene. Its CDR3 holds 16 amino acids, cysteine through phenylalanine. Left in the record is the CDR3 DNA by itself, 48 bases read in frame from the first base. The collaborating institutions used their own protocols to collect whole blood in K2EDTA tubes. For TCRbeta analysis, collaborators shipped samples in one of three forms: frozen whole blood, isolated PBMCs, or DNA extracted from either of those sample types. The immunoSEQ Assay, a bias-controlled multiplex PCR, was used to amplify TCRbeta CDR3 regions from genomic DNA. The study's processing was this. The number of nucleated cells in each sample was estimated by amplification of reference gene primers within the assay. To quantify the absolute abundance of each unique TCRbeta CDR3 rearrangement, sequence reads were collapsed and filtered. For each sample, productive Simpson clonality was calculated as the square root of Simpson's diversity index across productive rearrangements. The immuneACCESS repertoire file appears here via TCRdb, limited to in-frame rearrangements. These files lack a portion of the clones; in checked studies, under half of the deficit traces to unresolved V genes, and the cause of the others is not known. That table furnishes V, J and clone size, whereas the DNA furnished D and trimming. Across this sample there are 50,000 or so clones, with less than 90% seen only once. The top ten constitute roughly 15% of the sample.

As to this clone: What antigen it recognizes has not been identified. No much larger clonotype is one base removed from it; base qualities were not supplied.

The receptor was derived from a human donor with active COVID-19. The donor label of this sample is uncertain. The specimen was peripheral blood. The rearrangement combines TRBV6-2 or TRBV6-3 with TRBJ2-1; 9 central bases correspond to TRBD2. The nucleotides read TGTGCCAGCAGTTACGGTCTAGCGGGGCTGGGGGGTGAGCAGTTCTTC. It encodes CASSYGLAGLGGEQFF.